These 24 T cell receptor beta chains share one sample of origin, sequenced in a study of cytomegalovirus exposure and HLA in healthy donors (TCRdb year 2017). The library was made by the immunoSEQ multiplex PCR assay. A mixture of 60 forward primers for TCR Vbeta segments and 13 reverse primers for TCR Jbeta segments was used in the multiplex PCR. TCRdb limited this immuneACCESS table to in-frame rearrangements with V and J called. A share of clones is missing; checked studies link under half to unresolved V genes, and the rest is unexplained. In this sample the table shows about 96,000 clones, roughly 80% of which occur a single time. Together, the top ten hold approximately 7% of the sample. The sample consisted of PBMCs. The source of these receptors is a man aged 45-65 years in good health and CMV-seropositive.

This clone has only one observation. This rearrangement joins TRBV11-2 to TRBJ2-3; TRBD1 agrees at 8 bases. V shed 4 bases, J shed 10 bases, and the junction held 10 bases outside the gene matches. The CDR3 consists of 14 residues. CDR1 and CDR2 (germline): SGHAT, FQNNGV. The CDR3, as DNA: TGTGCCAGCAGCTACCGGGACAGGCCACTTGCGCAGTATTTT. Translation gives CASSYRDRPLAQYF.

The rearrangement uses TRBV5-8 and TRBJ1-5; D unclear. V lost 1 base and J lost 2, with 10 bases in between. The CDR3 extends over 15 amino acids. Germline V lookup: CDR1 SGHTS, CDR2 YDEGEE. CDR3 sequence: CASSLRGLGNQPQHF. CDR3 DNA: TGTGCCAGCAGCTTGCGGGGATTAGGCAATCAGCCCCAGCATTTT.

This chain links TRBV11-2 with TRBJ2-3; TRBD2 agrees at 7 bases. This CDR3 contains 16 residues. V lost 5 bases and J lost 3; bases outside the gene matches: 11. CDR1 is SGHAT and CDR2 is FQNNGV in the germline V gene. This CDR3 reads CASSRRGREGTDTQYF. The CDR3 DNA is TGTGCCAGCAGCCGGCGAGGCAGGGAGGGAACAGATACGCAGTATTTT.

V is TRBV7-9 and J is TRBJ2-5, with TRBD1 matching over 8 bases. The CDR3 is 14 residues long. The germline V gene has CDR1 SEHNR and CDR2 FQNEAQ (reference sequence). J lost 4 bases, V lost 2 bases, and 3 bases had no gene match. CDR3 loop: CASSLSTGGETQYF. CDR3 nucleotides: TGTGCCAGCAGCTTATCCACAGGGGGAGAGACCCAGTACTTC.

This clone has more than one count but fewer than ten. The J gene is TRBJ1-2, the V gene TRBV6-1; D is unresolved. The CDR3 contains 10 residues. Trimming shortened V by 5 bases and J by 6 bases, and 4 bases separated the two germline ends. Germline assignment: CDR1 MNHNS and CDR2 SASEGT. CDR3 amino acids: CASSSHGYTF. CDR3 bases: TGTGCCAGCAGTTCTCATGGCTACACCTTC.

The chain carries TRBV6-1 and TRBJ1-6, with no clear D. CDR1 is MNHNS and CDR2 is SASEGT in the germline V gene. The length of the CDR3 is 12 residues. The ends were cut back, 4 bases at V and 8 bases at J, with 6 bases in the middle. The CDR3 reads CASSVVDSPLHF. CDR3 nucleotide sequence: TGTGCCAGCAGTGTGGTAGATTCACCCCTCCACTTT.

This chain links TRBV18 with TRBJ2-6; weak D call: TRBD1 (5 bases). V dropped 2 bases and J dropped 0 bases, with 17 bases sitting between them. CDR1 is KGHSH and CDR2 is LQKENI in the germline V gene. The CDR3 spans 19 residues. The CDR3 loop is CASSPIARTPSSGANVLTF. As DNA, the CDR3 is TGTGCCAGCTCACCAATCGCCAGGACACCAAGCTCTGGGGCCAACGTCCTGACTTTC.

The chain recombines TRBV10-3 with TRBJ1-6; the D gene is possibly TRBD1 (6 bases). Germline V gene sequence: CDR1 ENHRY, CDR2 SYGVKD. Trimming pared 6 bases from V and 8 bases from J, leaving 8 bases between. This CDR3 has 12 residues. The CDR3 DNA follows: TGTGCCATCAGGGACAGAGATTCACCCCTCCACTTT. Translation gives CAIRDRDSPLHF.

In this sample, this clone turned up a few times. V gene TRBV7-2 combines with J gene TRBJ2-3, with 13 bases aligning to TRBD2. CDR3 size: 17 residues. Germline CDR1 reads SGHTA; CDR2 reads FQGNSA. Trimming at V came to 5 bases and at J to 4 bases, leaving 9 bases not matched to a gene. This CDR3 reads CASSLRLAGGGADTQYF. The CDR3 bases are TGTGCCAGCAGCCTGAGACTAGCGGGGGGAGGTGCAGATACGCAGTATTTT.

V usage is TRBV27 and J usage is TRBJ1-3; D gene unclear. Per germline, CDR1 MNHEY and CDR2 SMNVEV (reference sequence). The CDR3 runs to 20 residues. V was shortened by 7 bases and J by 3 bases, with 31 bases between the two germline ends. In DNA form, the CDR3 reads TGTGCCAGCAATTCAATACCCCCACTAGGTGGGCTGAAAGGTGGAAACACCATATATTTT. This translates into CASNSIPPLGGLKGGNTIYF.

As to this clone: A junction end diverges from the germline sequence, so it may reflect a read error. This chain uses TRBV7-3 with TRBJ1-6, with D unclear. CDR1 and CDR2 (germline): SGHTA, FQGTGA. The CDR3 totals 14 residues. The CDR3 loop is CASSLMADNSPLNF. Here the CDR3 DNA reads TGTGCCAGCAGCTTAATGGCAGATAATTCACCCCTCAACTTT.

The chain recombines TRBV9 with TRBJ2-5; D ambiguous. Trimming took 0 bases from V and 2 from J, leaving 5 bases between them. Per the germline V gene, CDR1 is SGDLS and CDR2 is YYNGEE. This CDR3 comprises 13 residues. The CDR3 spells CASSVGVQETQYF. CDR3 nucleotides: TGTGCCAGCAGCGTAGGCGTACAAGAGACCCAGTACTTC.

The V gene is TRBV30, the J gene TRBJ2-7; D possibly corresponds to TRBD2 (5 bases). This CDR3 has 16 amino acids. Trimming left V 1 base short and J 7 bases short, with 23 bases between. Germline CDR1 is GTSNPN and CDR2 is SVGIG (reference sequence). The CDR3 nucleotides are TGTGCCTGGAGTGGACCTCCGGCAGCACCTTCGGGGGAGCAGTACTTC. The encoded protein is CAWSGPPAAPSGEQYF. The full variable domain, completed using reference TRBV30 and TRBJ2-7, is SQTIHQWPATLVQPVGSPLSLECTVEGTSNPNLYWYRQAAGRGLQLLFYSVGIGQISSEVPQNLSASRPQDRQFILSSKKLLLSDSGFYLCAWSGPPAAPSGEQYFGPGTRLTVT.

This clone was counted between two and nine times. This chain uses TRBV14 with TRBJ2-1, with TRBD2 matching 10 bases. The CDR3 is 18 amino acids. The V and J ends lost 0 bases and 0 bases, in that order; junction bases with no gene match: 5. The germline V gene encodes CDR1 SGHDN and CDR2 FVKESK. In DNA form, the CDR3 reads TGTGCCAGCAGCCAAGAGTCGCTAGCGGGGGTCTCCTACAATGAGCAGTTCTTC. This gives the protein CASSQESLAGVSYNEQFF.

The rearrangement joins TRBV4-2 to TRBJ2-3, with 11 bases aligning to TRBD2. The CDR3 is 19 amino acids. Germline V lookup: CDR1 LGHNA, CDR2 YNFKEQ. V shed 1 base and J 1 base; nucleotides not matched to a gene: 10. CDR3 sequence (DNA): TGTGCCAGCAGCCAAGTCGTCCTAGCGGGGGGATTGGGCACAGATACGCAGTATTTT. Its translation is CASSQVVLAGGLGTDTQYF.

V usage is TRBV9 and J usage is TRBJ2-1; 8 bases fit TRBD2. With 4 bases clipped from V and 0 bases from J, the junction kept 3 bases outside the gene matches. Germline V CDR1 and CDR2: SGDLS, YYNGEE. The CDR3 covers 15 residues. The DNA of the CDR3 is TGTGCCAGCAGCCCCAGCGGGGGCTCCTACAATGAGCAGTTCTTC. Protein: CASSPSGGSYNEQFF.

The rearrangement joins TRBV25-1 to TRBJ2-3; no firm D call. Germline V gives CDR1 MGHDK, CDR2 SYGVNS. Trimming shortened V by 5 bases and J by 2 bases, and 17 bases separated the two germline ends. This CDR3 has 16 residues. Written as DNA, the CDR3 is TGTGCCAGCAGTCCCTGGGCCGGATTGTCCACAGATACGCAGTATTTT. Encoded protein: CASSPWAGLSTDTQYF. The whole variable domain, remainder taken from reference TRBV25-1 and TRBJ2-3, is EADIYQTPRYLVIGTGKKITLECSQTMGHDKMYWYQQDPGMELHLIHYSYGVNSTEKGDLSSESTVSRIRTEHFPLTLESARPSHTSQYLCASSPWAGLSTDTQYFGPGTRLTVL.

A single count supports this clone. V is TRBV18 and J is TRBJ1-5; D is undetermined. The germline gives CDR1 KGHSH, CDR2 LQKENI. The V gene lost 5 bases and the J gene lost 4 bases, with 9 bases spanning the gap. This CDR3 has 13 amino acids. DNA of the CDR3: TGTGCCAGCTCAAGCCAGGAAAATCAGCCCCAGCATTTT. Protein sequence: CASSSQENQPQHF.

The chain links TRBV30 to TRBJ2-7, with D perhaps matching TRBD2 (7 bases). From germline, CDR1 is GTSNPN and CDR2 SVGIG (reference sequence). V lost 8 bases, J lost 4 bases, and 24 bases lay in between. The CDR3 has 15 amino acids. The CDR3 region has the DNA TGTGCCGGGGCCGGGGGCCGGGGGGCAAGTTACGAGCAGTACTTC. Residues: CAGAGGRGASYEQYF.

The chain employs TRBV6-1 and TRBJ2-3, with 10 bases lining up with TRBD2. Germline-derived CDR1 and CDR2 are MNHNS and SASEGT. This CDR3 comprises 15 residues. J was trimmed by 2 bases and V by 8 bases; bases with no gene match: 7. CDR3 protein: CASGASGGSTDTQYF. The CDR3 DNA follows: TGTGCCAGCGGGGCTAGCGGGGGATCCACAGATACGCAGTATTTT.

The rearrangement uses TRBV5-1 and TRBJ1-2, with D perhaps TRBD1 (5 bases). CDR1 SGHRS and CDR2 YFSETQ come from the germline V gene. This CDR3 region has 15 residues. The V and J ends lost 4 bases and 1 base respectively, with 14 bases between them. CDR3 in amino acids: CASSPEGSLNYGYTF. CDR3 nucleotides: TGCGCCAGCAGCCCGGAGGGGTCGCTTAACTATGGCTACACCTTC.

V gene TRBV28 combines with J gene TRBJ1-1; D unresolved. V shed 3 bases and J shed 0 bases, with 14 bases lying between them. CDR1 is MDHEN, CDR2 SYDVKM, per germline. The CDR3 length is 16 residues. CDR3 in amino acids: CASSFGLQTMNTEAFF. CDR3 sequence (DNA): TGTGCCAGCAGTTTTGGGCTCCAAACGATGAACACTGAAGCTTTCTTT.

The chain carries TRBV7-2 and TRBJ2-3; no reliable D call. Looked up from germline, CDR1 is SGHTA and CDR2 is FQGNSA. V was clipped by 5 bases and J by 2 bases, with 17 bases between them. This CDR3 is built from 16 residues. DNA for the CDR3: TGTGCCAGCAGCACCCCGCGCGGATCACCCACAGATACGCAGTATTTT. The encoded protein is CASSTPRGSPTDTQYF.

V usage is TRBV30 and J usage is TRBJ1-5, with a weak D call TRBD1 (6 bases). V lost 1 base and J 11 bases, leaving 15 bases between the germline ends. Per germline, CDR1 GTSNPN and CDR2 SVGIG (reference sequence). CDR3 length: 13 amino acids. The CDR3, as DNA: TGTGCCTGGAGTGCCCAGGGGAAGGGGGCCCAGCATTTT. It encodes CAWSAQGKGAQHF.